This T cell receptor beta chain appears in the sequencing data of a study of immune cell composition in non-small cell lung cancer. Study as a whole: Tumours were mainly lung adenocarcinoma or squamous cell carcinoma.

The normal lung sample lay at least 3 cm, and maximally far, from the tumour. Template was genomic DNA from frozen, unsorted single-cell suspensions. The CDR3 is made up of 16 amino acids. Germline CDR1 and CDR2: SGHKS and YYEKEE (reference sequence). V shed 2 bases and J shed 6 bases, with 17 bases lying between them. Whole-study results and caveats: It was not proven that tumour-reactive clones equal dominant tumour-associated clones. About four fifths of squamous and 30% to 35% of adenocarcinoma cases had tumour-associated clones >0.5%.

Sequencing was performed with immunoSEQ multiplex PCR; in TCRdb, only in-frame clones are kept and a portion is missing. The sample includes 1,500 or so clones, approximately 81% seen only once; the top ten take around 9.9%. A remark on this clone: The target antigen is unknown.

The clonotype comes from a human donor with non-small cell lung cancer. The chain has TRBV5-5 and TRBJ1-4; D may be TRBD1 (6 bases). The sequenced sample consisted of non-adjacent lung tissue. The CDR3 DNA follows: TGTGCCAGCAGCTTTGGGGGGGCTAGCGAAGATGAAAAACTGTTTTTT. It is translated as CASSFGGASEDEKLFF.